This TCR beta chain was recorded in a study of T-cell reconstitution after alpha-beta-depleted transplantation in children. Trimming stripped 9 bases from V and 0 bases from J, with 9 bases between. CDR1 is SNHLY and CDR2 is FYNNEI in the germline V gene. This CDR3 has 13 residues. This clonotype was counted a few times. Preparation of the TCRbeta library was carried out with unique molecular identifiers. TCRdb ran MiXCR on the PCR reads and lists one entry per CDR3 protein. The sample has hundreds of thousands of distinct CDR3 sequences, about an eighth seen once. The source of this sequence is a girl aged 2 to 9 with congenital amegakaryocytic thrombocytopenia, due to receive a stem cell transplant. This specimen consisted of PBMCs, obtained before TCRalphabeta/CD19-depleted stem cell transplant. This chain uses TRBV2 with TRBJ2-1; D possibly corresponds to TRBD1 (5 bases). In nucleotides, the CDR3 is TGTGCCAGAGGGGTAAGCTCCTACAATGAGCAGTTCTTC. It translates to CARGVSSYNEQFF.